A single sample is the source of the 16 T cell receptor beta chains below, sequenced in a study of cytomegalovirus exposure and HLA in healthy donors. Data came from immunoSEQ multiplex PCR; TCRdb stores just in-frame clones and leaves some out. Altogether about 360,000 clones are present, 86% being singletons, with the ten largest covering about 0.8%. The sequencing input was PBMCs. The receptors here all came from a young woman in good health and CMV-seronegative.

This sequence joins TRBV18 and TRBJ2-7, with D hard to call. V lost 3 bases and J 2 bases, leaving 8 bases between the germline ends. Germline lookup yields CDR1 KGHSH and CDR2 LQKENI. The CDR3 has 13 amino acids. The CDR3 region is CASSPYDTYEQYF. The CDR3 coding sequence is TGTGCCAGCTCACCGTACGACACCTACGAGCAGTACTTC. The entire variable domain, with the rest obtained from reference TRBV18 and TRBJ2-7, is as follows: NAGVMQNPRHLVRRRGQEARLRCSPMKGHSHVYWYRQLPEEGLKFMVYLQKENIIDESGMPKERFSAEFPKEGPSILRIQQVVRGDSAAYFCASSPYDTYEQYFGPGTRLTVT.

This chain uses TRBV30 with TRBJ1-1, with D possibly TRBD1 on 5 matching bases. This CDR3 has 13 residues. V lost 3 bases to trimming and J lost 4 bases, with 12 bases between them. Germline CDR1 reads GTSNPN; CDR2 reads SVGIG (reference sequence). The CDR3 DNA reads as TGTGCCTGGAGCCCCGGGGGGGGCACTGAAGCTTTCTTT. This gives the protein CAWSPGGGTEAFF.

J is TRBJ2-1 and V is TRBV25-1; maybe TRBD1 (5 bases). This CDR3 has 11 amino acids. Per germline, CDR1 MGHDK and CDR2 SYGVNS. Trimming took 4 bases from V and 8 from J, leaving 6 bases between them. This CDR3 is CASSGGYEQFF. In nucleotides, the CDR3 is TGTGCCAGCAGTGGGGGCTATGAGCAGTTCTTC.

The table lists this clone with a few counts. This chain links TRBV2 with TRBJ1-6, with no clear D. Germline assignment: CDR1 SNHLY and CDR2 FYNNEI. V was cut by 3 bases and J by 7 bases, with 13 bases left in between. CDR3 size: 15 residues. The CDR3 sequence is CASSDDGGWNSPLHF. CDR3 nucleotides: TGTGCCAGCAGTGACGATGGAGGGTGGAATTCACCCCTCCACTTT. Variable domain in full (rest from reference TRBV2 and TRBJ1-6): EPEVTQTPSHQVTQMGQEVILRCVPISNHLYFYWYRQILGQKVEFLVSFYNNEISEKSEIFDDQFSVERPDGSNFTLKIRSTKLEDSAMYFCASSDDGGWNSPLHFGNGTRLTVT.

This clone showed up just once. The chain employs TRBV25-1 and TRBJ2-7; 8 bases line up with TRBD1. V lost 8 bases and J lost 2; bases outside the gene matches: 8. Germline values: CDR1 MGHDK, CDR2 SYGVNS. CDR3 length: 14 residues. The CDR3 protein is CASQTGGFPYEQYF. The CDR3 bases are TGTGCCAGCCAAACAGGGGGATTTCCCTACGAGCAGTACTTC.

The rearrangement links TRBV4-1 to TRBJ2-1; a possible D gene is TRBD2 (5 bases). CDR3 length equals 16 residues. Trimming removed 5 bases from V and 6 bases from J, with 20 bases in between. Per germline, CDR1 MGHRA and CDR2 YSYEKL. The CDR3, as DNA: TGCGCCAGCAGCTCAAAGGGCGGCTCTCGGGGCAATGAGCAGTTCTTC. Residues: CASSSKGGSRGNEQFF.

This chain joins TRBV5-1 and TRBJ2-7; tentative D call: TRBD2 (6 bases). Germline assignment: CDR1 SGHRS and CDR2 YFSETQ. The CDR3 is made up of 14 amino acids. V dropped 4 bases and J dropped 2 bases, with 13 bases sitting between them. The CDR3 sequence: CASSRDSTTYEQYF. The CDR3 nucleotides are TGCGCCAGCAGCCGGGACTCTACTACCTACGAGCAGTACTTC.

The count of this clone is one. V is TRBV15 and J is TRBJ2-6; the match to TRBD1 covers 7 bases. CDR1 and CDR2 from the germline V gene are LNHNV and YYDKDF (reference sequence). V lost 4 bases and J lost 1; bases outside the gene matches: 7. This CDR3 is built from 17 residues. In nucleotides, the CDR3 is TGTGCCACCAGCACCACCAGACAGGGATCTGGGGCCAACGTCCTGACTTTC. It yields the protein CATSTTRQGSGANVLTF.

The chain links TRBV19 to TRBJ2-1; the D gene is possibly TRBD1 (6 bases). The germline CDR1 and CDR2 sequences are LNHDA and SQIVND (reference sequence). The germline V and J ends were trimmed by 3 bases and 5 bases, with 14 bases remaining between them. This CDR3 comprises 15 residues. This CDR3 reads CASSIGAGVDNEQFF. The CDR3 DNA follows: TGTGCCAGTAGTATTGGGGCAGGGGTCGACAATGAGCAGTTCTTC.

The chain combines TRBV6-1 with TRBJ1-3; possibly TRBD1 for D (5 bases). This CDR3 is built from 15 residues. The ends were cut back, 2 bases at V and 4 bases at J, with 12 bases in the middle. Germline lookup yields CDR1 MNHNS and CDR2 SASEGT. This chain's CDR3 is CASSERIGAGNTIYF. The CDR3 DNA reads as TGTGCCAGCAGTGAAAGGATAGGGGCCGGAAACACCATATATTTT.

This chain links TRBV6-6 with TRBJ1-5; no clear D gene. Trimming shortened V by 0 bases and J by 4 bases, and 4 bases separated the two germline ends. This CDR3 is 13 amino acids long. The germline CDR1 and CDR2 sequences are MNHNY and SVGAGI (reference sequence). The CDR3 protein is CASSYSQNQPQHF. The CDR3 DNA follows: TGTGCCAGCAGTTACTCTCAGAATCAGCCCCAGCATTTT.

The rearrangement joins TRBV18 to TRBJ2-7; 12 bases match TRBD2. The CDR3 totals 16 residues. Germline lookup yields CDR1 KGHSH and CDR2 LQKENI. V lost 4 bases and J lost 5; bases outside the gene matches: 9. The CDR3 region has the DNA TGTGCCAGCTCACTCCGACTAGCGGGAGAAGACGACGAGCAGTACTTC. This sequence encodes CASSLRLAGEDDEQYF.

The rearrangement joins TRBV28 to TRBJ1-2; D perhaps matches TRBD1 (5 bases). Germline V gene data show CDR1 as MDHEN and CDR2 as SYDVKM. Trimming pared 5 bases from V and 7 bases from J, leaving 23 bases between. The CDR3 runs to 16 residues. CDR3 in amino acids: CASSPAAAGKGSGYTF. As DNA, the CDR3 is TGTGCCAGCAGTCCCGCGGCGGCAGGGAAAGGCTCTGGCTACACCTTC.

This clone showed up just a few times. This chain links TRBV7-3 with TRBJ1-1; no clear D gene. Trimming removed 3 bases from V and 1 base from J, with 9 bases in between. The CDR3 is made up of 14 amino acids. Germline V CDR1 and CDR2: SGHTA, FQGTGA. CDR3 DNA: TGTGCCAGCAGCTTCCGAGGGAAGAACACTGAAGCTTTCTTT. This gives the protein CASSFRGKNTEAFF. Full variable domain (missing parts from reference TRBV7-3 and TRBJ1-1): GAGVSQTPSNKVTEKGKYVELRCDPISGHTALYWYRQSLGQGPEFLIYFQGTGAADDSGLPNDRFFAVRPEGSVSTLKIQRTERGDSAVYLCASSFRGKNTEAFFGQGTRLTVV.

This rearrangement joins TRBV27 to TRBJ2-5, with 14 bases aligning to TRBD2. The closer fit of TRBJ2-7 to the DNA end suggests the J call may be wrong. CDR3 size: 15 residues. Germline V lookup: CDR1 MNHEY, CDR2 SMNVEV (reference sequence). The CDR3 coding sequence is TGTGCCAGCAGTCGAGGGACTAGCGGGAGTTCCGAGCAGTACTTC. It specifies CASSRGTSGSSEQYF.

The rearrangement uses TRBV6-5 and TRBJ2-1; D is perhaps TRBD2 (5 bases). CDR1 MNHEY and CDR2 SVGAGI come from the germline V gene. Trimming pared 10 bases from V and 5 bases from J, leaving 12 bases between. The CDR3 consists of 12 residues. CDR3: CATAGRDNEQFF. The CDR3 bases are TGTGCCACGGCGGGCCGGGACAATGAGCAGTTCTTC.